Sequencing of this T cell receptor beta chain was carried out in a study of cytomegalovirus exposure and HLA in healthy donors. Whole-study findings and limits: 87-base-pair reads could not separate some V segments, including TRBV6-2 and TRBV6-3.

The PCR made use of 60 Vbeta and 13 Jbeta primers. Generated by immunoSEQ multiplex PCR, the TCRdb table keeps only in-frame clones and is missing some. The repertoire includes some 160,000 clones, about 76% of them detected once, and about 5% sits in the top ten. Nominal health characterized the donors when sampled, though unrecorded immune exposures were likely. Concerning this clone: The antigen is undetermined.

CDR3 length: 14 residues. Trimming pared 6 bases from V and 7 bases from J, leaving 16 bases between. CDR1 and CDR2 (germline): MGHDK, SYGVNS. The sequence derives from a woman in her late teens or twenties in good health and CMV-seropositive. Sequencing was done on a sample of PBMCs. V is TRBV25-1 and J is TRBJ2-4; tentatively, D is TRBD1 (6 bases). Written as DNA, the CDR3 is TGTGCCAGCAGCCAGGACAGAGGTTTCAACATTCAGTACTTC. Its protein product is CASSQDRGFNIQYF.